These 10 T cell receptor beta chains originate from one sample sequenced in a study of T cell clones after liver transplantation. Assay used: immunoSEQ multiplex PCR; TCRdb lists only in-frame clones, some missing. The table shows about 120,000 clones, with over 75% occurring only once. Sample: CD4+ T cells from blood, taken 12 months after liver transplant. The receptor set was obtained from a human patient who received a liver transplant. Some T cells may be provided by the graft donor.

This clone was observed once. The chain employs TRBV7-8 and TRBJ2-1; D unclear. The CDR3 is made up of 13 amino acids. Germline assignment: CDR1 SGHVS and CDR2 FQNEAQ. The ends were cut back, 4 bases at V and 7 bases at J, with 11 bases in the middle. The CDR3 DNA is TGTGCCAGCAGCTCAAATGTTTGGAATGAGCAGTTCTTC. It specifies CASSSNVWNEQFF.

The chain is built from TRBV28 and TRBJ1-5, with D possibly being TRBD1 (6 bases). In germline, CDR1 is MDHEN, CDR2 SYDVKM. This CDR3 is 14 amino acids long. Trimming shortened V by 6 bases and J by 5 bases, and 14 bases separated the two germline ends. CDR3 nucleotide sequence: TGTGCCAGCAGCTTGTCGGGGGCCGATCAGCCCCAGCATTTT. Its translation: CASSLSGADQPQHF.

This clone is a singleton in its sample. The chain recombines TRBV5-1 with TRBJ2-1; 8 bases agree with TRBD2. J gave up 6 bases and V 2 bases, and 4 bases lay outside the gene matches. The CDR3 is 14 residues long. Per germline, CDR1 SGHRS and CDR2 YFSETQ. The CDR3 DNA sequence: TGCGCCAGCAGCTTTGGACTAGCAACCAATGAGCAGTTCTTC. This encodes CASSFGLATNEQFF.

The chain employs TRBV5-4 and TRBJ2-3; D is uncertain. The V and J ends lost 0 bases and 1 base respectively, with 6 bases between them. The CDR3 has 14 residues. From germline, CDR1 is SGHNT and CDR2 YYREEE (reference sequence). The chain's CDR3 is CASSLGSRTDTQYF. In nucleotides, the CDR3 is TGTGCCAGCAGCTTGGGCAGTCGCACAGATACGCAGTATTTT.

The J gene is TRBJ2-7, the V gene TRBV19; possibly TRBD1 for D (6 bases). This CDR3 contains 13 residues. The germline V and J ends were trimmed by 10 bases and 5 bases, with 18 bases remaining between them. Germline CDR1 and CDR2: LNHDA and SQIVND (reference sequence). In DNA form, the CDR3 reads TGTGCCACCAACGGGCAGGGGTTCCACGAGCAGTACTTC. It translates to CATNGQGFHEQYF.

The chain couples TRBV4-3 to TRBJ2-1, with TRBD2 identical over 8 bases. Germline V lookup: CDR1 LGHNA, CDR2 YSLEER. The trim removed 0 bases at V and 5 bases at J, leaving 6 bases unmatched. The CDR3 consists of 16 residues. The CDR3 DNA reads TGCGCCAGCAGCCAAGATCCCAGCGGGAGAGACAATGAGCAGTTCTTC. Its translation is CASSQDPSGRDNEQFF.

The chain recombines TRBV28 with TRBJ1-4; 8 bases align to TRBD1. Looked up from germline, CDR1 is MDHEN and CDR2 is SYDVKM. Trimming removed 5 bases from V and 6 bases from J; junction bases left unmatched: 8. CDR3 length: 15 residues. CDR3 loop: CASSIGTGGDEKLFF. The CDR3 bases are TGTGCCAGCAGTATCGGGACAGGTGGAGATGAAAAACTGTTTTTT.

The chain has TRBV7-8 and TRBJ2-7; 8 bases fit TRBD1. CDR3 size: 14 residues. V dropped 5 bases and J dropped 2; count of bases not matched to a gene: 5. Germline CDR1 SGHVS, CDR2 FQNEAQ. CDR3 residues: CASSRTGTTYEQYF. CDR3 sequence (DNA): TGTGCCAGCAGCAGGACAGGGACCACCTACGAGCAGTACTTC.

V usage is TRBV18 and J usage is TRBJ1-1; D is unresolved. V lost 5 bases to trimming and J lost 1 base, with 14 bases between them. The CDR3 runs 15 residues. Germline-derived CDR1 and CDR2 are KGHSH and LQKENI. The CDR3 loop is CASSNSRASNTEAFF. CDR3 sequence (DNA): TGTGCCAGCTCAAACTCCCGGGCCTCGAACACTGAAGCTTTCTTT.

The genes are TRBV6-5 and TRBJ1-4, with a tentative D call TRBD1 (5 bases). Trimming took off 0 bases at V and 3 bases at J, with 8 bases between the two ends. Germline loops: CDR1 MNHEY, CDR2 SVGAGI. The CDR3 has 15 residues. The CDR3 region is CASSYSMGPNEKLFF. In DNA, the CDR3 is TGTGCCAGCAGTTACTCTATGGGGCCTAATGAAAAACTGTTTTTT.